The 10 T cell receptor beta chains listed next were all sequenced from one sample in a study of T cells in Graves' hyperthyroidism and ophthalmopathy. TCR beta CDR3 regions were amplified from RNA. A first-round RT-PCR of the TCR CDR3 used the HTBI primer set. In TCRdb, the multiplex PCR reads were re-called with MiXCR into one record per CDR3 protein. The table lists hundreds of thousands of distinct CDR3 sequences, about 43% of them singletons. Sequencing was carried out using peripheral blood or thyroid tissue (not recorded which). The receptor source for this set is a woman in her late teens or twenties with Graves' hyperthyroidism.

This clonotype was seen only a few times. The chain has TRBV7-2 and TRBJ2-1, with D tentatively TRBD2 (6 bases). Trimming shortened V by 5 bases and J by 9 bases, and 17 bases separated the two germline ends. The CDR3 is made up of 14 amino acids. From germline, CDR1 is SGHTA and CDR2 FQGNSA. CDR3 in amino acids: CASSIERVASEQFF. CDR3 bases: TGTGCCAGCAGCATCGAGCGGGTTGCAAGTGAGCAGTTCTTC.

This clonotype is a singleton in its sample. The chain joins TRBV24-1 to TRBJ1-1; D is perhaps TRBD1 (5 bases). The CDR3 is 15 amino acids. The V gene lost 7 bases and the J gene lost 1 base, with 15 bases spanning the gap. CDR1 KGHDR and CDR2 SFDVKD come from the germline V gene. The CDR3 DNA is TGTGCCACCAGCCTCACCGCCCAGGGGAACACTGAAGCTTTCTTT. Amino acids: CATSLTAQGNTEAFF.

This clonotype has just a few counts. The genes are TRBV2 and TRBJ2-2; 7 bases map to TRBD2. V lost 6 bases, J lost 7 bases, and 8 bases stayed unmatched. This CDR3 spans 14 amino acids. Germline loops: CDR1 SNHLY, CDR2 FYNNEI. The CDR3 sequence: CASRKTSAGGELFF. For the CDR3, the DNA is TGTGCCAGCAGGAAAACTAGCGCTGGCGGGGAGCTGTTTTTT.

The CDR3 region is CASSQDFGTGDETQYF. The CDR3 DNA follows: TGTGCCAGCAGCCAAGATTTTGGGACAGGGGACGAGACCCAGTACTTC. V is TRBV7-3 and J is TRBJ2-5; 10 nucleotides align to TRBD1. Trimming at V came to 5 bases and at J to 5 bases, leaving 11 bases not matched to a gene. The germline V gene has CDR1 SGHTA and CDR2 FQGTGA. The CDR3 is 16 amino acids.

This clonotype appeared a single time. V is TRBV25-1 and J is TRBJ2-5, with 10 positions matching TRBD1. V was pared by 6 bases and J by 5 bases, with 6 bases of the junction left unmatched. CDR3 length equals 14 residues. Germline V CDR1 and CDR2: MGHDK, SYGVNS. For the CDR3, the DNA is TGTGCCAGCAGCGGGGACAGGGGCGGGGAGACCCAGTACTTC. This codes for CASSGDRGGETQYF.

This clonotype was recorded only once. J is TRBJ2-2 and V is TRBV7-2, with TRBD2 matching 10 bases. Trimming removed 4 bases from V and 1 base from J; junction bases left unmatched: 6. The CDR3 runs 17 residues. The germline V gene has CDR1 SGHTA and CDR2 FQGNSA. The CDR3, as DNA: TGTGCCAGCAGCTCCCTACGGACTAGCGGGAACACCGGGGAGCTGTTTTTT. It translates to CASSSLRTSGNTGELFF.

Remarks on this clonotype: Relative to the germline gene, one junction end is altered; a read error may explain this. V and J are TRBV24-1 and TRBJ1-6; D gene ambiguous. Looked up from germline, CDR1 is KGHDR and CDR2 is SFDVKD. CDR3 size: 15 residues. The CDR3 reads CASSDPEHGEVPLHF. DNA of the CDR3: TGTGCCAGCAGTGATCCGGAACACGGGGAAGTCCCCCTCCACTTT.

A remark on this clonotype: At one of its ends the junction is not consistent with the germline gene, which may arise from a read error. The rearrangement joins TRBV10-2 to TRBJ2-2; the D call may be TRBD1 or TRBD2 (5 bases each). This CDR3 spans 14 amino acids. Germline values: CDR1 WSHSY, CDR2 SAAADI. CDR3 sequence (DNA): TGCGCCAGCAGTGAAGGGACCTCCACCGTGGAGCTGTTTTTT. Its protein product is CASSEGTSTVELFF.

This clonotype appeared many times. The rearrangement links TRBV7-2 to TRBJ2-5; D possibly uses TRBD1 or TRBD2 (5 bases each). V was trimmed by 5 bases and J by 9 bases, leaving 16 bases between them. CDR3 size: 13 residues. Germline V gives CDR1 SGHTA, CDR2 FQGNSA. The CDR3 DNA is TGTGCCAGCAGCCCCCCGTTCGGGGACCCCCAGTACTTC. Encoded protein: CASSPPFGDPQYF.

V and J are TRBV7-6 and TRBJ1-2; D remains unclear. Germline V gene lookup returns CDR1 SGHVS and CDR2 FNYEAQ. V was trimmed by 5 bases and J by 4 bases, leaving 11 bases between them. The CDR3 runs 13 residues. This CDR3 reads CASSRETSYGYTF. The CDR3 DNA is TGTGCCAGCAGCCGGGAAACTAGCTATGGCTACACCTTC.